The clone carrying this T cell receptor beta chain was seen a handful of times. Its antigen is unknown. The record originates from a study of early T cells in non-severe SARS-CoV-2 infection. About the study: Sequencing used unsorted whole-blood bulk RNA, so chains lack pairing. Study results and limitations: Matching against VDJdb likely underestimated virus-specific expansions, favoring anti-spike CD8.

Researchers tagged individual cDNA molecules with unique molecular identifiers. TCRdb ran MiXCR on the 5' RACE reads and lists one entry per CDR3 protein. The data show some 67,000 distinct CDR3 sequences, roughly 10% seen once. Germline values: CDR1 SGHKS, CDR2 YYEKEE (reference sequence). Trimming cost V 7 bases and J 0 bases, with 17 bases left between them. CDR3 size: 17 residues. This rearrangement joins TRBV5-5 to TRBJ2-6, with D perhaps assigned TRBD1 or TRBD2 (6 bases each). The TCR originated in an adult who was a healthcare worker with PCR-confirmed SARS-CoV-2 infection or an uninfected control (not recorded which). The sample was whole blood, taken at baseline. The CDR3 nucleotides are TGTGCCAGCGAGGCGCGGGACACAGACTCTGGGGCCAACGTCCTGACTTTC. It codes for CASEARDTDSGANVLTF. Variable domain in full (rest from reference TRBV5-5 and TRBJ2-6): DAGVTQSPTHLIKTRGQQVTLRCSPISGHKSVSWYQQVLGQGPQFIFQYYEKEERGRGNFPDRFSARQFPNYSSELNVNALLLGDSALYLCASEARDTDSGANVLTFGAGSRLTVL.